This T cell receptor (beta chain) was recorded in a study of graft-versus-host responses after intestinal transplantation (dated by TCRdb to about 2021). Concerning the study at large: Recipients received multivisceral, liver-intestinal, or isolated intestinal transplants. All recipients received anti-thymocyte globulin induction followed by maintenance tacrolimus and steroids for two to four years. Graft-versus-host and host-versus-graft alloreactive T cell clones were tracked in the graft, circulation and bone marrow after intestinal transplantation using bulk TCR-beta CDR3 sequencing. To identify alloreactive clones, pre-transplant mixed lymphocyte reaction products were sequenced and compared with unstimulated pre-transplant donor and recipient T cells. Of the 20 to 25 intestinal transplant recipients enrolled in the cohort, one of whom was a retransplant, 3 patients without pretransplant specimens were excluded. A peak of at least 4% donor T cells among recipient peripheral blood mononuclear cells was the definition used for donor T cell macrochimerism. Instead of going to the commercial service, samples from a few later patients were sequenced in-house on an Illumina MiSeq and processed with MiXCR.

Library preparation employed the immunoSEQ multiplex PCR assay. For most patients, genomic DNA was isolated with the Qiagen DNeasy Blood and Tissue Kit and sent frozen to Adaptive Biotechnologies for TCR sequencing. For most patients, high-throughput TCR-beta CDR3 sequencing of genomic DNA was performed by Adaptive Biotechnologies. The source study handled its data this way. TCR sequencing data for approximately 19 patients were retrieved from Adaptive's ImmunoSEQ software; three other patients were processed with MiXCR and VDJtools. To correct CD4 versus CD8 sorting errors, sequences present in both subsets at a frequency ratio below 5:1 were removed. CDR3 nucleotide sequences shared between donor and recipient were removed because their origin could not be assigned. To be classed as alloreactive, a clone needed at least 2-fold expansion over unstimulated cells and a minimum CFSE-low frequency of 0.002% (template counts) or 0.001% (read counts). Clones detected in sequenced pre-transplant spleen, lymph node, or MLR CFSE-low populations of the donor or recipient were defined as mappable. Cumulative frequency of alloreactive clones was calculated as a percentage of all sequences weighted by copy number. As stored in TCRdb, this immuneACCESS dataset retains in-frame rearrangements with V and J assigned. A fraction of the clones does not appear; measured against another copy, unresolved V genes explain less than half of the discrepancy, and the remainder lacks a known reason. V and J calls plus clone size are reproduced from that table; the DNA served to infer D and trimming. This sample has around 120,000 clones in its table, and 85% to 95% of those were observed once. The ten largest clones represent 2.5% to 3.5% of the sample.

Overall study outcomes, separate from this receptor: Early after transplant, declines in HvG clones were associated with peak levels of circulating GvH clones. High GvH to HvG T cell clonal ratios were observed in the allografts of patients with donor T cell macrochimerism. GvH clones were detected in recipient bone marrow, and some of these GvH clones were observed earlier in ileal mucosa or blood, consistent with an intestinal mucosal origin. Conclusions were limited by the relatively low number and heterogeneity of intestinal transplant patients.

The germline V gene specifies MNHNS as CDR1 and SASEGT as CDR2. Trimming accounts for 6 bases at V and 5 bases at J, while the number of junction bases matched to no gene is 7. The CDR3 numbers 14 residues from cysteine through phenylalanine. Only CDR3 DNA is held: 42 bases, read in frame from base 1. The intended sense of this specimen's time point label: cells obtained before transplantation from donor or recipient. CD3+CD4+ and CD3+CD8+ populations were FACS-sorted from unstimulated pre-transplant donor and recipient cells taken from spleen or lymph nodes. As regards this clone: What antigen it recognizes has not been identified. No base-level quality is on record; no much larger clone is a single base apart.

The receptor's source is a human donor who received an intestinal transplant. The chain uses TRBV6-1 and TRBJ2-7, with TRBD1 matching 10 junction bases. The sequences come from unstimulated CD8+ T cells sorted from spleen or lymph node cells, collected before intestinal transplant. The DNA sequence is given as TGTGCCAGCAGCCCAACGGGGACAGGGGACGAGCAGTACTTC. The resulting protein is CASSPTGTGDEQYF.